Shown below are 8 T cell receptor beta chains from a single sample sequenced in a study of cytomegalovirus exposure and HLA in healthy donors. 60 Vbeta and 13 Jbeta primers were used in PCR. Libraries were prepared by immunoSEQ multiplex PCR; TCRdb keeps only in-frame clonotypes and omits some of them. The repertoire includes 150,000 to 200,000 clones, more than 70% of them detected once, and 11% sits in the top ten. The sample comprised PBMCs. Receptors were obtained from a man aged 18 to 35 in good health and CMV-seropositive.

This clone turned up a few times. J is TRBJ2-1 and V is TRBV2; 15 positions agree with TRBD2. Germline V lookup: CDR1 SNHLY, CDR2 FYNNEI. The CDR3 runs 16 residues. Trimming cost V 3 bases and J 10 bases; bases outside gene matches: 7. The CDR3 bases are TGTGCCAGCAGTGACCCCGGACTAGCGGGGGGGGGAGAGCAGTTCTTC. Amino acid sequence: CASSDPGLAGGGEQFF.

The rearrangement uses TRBV7-9 and TRBJ1-3; no firm D call. The germline gives CDR1 SEHNR, CDR2 FQNEAQ (reference sequence). Trimming cost V 4 bases and J 2 bases, with 9 bases left between them. This CDR3 contains 14 residues. Written as DNA, the CDR3 is TGTGCCAGCAGCTCGGGGTTCGCTGGAAACACCATATATTTT. Its translation: CASSSGFAGNTIYF.

The chain links TRBV27 to TRBJ2-7, with TRBD1 as a possible D gene (6 bases). From germline, CDR1 is MNHEY and CDR2 SMNVEV (reference sequence). The V end was cut by 0 bases, the J end by 0 bases, with 15 bases between. CDR3 length: 17 amino acids. CDR3 nucleotide sequence: TGTGCCAGCAGTTTATCGGGGGCCCCGGGAAGCTCCTACGAGCAGTACTTC. Amino acids: CASSLSGAPGSSYEQYF.

This clone was seen more than once but under ten times. J is TRBJ1-2 and V is TRBV2; D uncertain. The CDR3 contains 14 residues. The germline gives CDR1 SNHLY, CDR2 FYNNEI. Trimming took 3 bases from V and 4 from J, leaving 12 bases between them. CDR3 loop: CASSEHPDTYGYTF. CDR3 nucleotides: TGTGCCAGCAGTGAGCATCCAGACACCTATGGCTACACCTTC. Complete variable domain (other parts from reference TRBV2 and TRBJ1-2): EPEVTQTPSHQVTQMGQEVILRCVPISNHLYFYWYRQILGQKVEFLVSFYNNEISEKSEIFDDQFSVERPDGSNFTLKIRSTKLEDSAMYFCASSEHPDTYGYTFGSGTRLTVV.

The chain uses TRBV7-8 and TRBJ1-1; D is ambiguous. Germline CDR1 reads SGHVS; CDR2 reads FQNEAQ. The CDR3 is 13 amino acids. V was clipped by 5 bases and J by 11 bases, with 18 bases between them. As DNA, the CDR3 is TGTGCCAGCAGCCCCGATCTAAGACGGGAGGCTTTCTTT. Protein: CASSPDLRREAFF.

The chain has TRBV27 and TRBJ2-7; 10 bases line up with TRBD1. Germline V gene lookup returns CDR1 MNHEY and CDR2 SMNVEV (reference sequence). J was trimmed by 0 bases and V by 2 bases; bases with no gene match: 1. The CDR3 has 15 amino acids. In nucleotides, the CDR3 is TGTGCCAGCAGTTTAGGGACAGGGGTCTCCTACGAGCAGTACTTC. It translates to CASSLGTGVSYEQYF.

V usage is TRBV27 and J usage is TRBJ1-4, with a weak D call TRBD1 (5 bases). This CDR3 comprises 15 residues. The V and J ends lost 3 bases and 10 bases respectively, with 18 bases between them. Germline values: CDR1 MNHEY, CDR2 SMNVEV (reference sequence). The DNA of the CDR3 is TGTGCCAGCAGTTTGGCGGGGCTATTCCGTGGAAAACTGTTTTTT. The encoded protein is CASSLAGLFRGKLFF. The full variable domain, its missing parts supplied by reference TRBV27 and TRBJ1-4, is EAQVTQNPRYLITVTGKKLTVTCSQNMNHEYMSWYRQDPGLGLRQIYYSMNVEVTDKGDVPEGYKVSRKEKRNFPLILESPSPNQTSLYFCASSLAGLFRGKLFFGSGTQLSVL.

The chain is built from TRBV11-2 and TRBJ2-7; D possibly corresponds to TRBD2 (6 bases). Germline CDR1 is SGHAT and CDR2 is FQNNGV. The ends were cut back, 4 bases at V and 6 bases at J, with 13 bases in the middle. The CDR3 consists of 13 residues. CDR3 in amino acids: CASSWRDSGEQYF. CDR3 DNA: TGTGCCAGCAGCTGGCGGGATTCGGGCGAGCAGTACTTC.